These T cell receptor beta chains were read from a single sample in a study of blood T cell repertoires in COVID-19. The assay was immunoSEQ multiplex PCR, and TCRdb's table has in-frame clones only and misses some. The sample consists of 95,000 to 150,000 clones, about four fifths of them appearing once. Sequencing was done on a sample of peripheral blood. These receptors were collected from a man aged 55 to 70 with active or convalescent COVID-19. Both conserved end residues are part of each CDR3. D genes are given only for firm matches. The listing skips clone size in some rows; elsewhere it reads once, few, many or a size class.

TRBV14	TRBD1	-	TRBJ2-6	CASSQGQGLSSGANVLTF	TGTGCCAGCAGCCAAGGACAGGGCTTGAGCTCTGGGGCCAACGTCCTGACTTTC
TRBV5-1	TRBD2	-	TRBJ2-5	CASSELAVQETQYF	TGCGCCAGCAGCGAACTAGCGGTCCAAGAGACCCAGTACTTC
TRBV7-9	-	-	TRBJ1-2	CASSPQRLYGYTF	TGTGCCAGCAGCCCCCAGCGTTTGTATGGCTACACCTTC
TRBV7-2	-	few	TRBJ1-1	CASSLDRVAEAFF	TGTGCCAGCAGCTTAGACAGGGTCGCTGAAGCTTTCTTT
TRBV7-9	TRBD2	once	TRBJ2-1	CASSLPAGGNEQFF	TGTGCCAGCAGCTTACCAGCGGGAGGGAATGAGCAGTTCTTC
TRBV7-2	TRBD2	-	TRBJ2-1	CASSSRTSGMANEQFF	TGTGCCAGCAGCTCTCGGACTAGCGGGATGGCCAATGAGCAGTTCTTC
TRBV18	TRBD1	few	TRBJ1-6	CASSPRDSYNSPLHF	TGTGCCAGCTCACCGAGGGACAGTTATAATTCACCCCTCCACTTT
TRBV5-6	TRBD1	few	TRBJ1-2	CASSSGTGANYGYTF	TGTGCCAGCAGCTCCGGGACAGGGGCTAACTATGGCTACACCTTC
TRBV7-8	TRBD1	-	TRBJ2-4	CASSLGGGQHPKNIQYF	TGTGCCAGCAGCTTAGGAGGGGGACAGCACCCCAAAAACATTCAGTACTTC
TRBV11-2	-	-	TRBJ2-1	CASSFLERGNEQFF	TGTGCCAGCAGCTTCCTCGAGCGAGGTAATGAGCAGTTCTTC
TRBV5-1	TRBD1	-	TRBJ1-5	CASSPGTGGDRPQHF	TGCGCCAGCAGCCCCGGGACAGGGGGTGATCGGCCCCAGCATTTT
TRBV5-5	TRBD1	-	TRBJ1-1	CASSVGQGVETEAFF	TGTGCCAGCAGCGTGGGACAGGGGGTAGAGACTGAAGCTTTCTTT
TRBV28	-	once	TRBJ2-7	CASRVWGAYEQYF	TGTGCCAGCAGGGTCTGGGGGGCCTACGAGCAGTACTTC
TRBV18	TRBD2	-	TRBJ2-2	CASSLAGVNTGELFF	TGTGCCAGCTCGCTAGCGGGAGTAAACACCGGGGAGCTGTTTTTT
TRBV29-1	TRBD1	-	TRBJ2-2	CSVRTTGGHTGELFF	TGCAGCGTTCGAACGACAGGGGGGCACACCGGGGAGCTGTTTTTT
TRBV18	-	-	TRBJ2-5	CASSPRQQETQYF	TGTGCCAGCTCACCGCGACAGCAAGAGACCCAGTACTTC